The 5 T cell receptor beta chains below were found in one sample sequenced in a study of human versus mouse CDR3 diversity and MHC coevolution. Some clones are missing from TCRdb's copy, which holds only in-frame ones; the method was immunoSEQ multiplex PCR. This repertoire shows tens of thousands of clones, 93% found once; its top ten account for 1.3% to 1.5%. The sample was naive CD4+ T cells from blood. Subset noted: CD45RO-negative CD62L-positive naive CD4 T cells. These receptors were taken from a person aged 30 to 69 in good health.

The CDR3 reads CASSRGGVSNQPQHF. The CDR3 DNA follows: TGTGCCAGCAGCCGAGGCGGGGTTAGCAATCAGCCCCAGCATTTT. V gene TRBV5-4 combines with J gene TRBJ1-5; D gene ambiguous. From germline, CDR1 is SGHNT and CDR2 YYREEE (reference sequence). The CDR3 totals 15 residues. With 4 bases removed from V and 0 bases from J, the gap between germline ends came to 11 bases.

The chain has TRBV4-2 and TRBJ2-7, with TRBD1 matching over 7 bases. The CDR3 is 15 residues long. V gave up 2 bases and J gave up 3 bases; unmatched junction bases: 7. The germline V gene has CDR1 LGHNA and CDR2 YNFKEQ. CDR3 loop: CASSQRDRDSYEQYF. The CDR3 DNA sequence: TGTGCCAGCAGCCAACGCGACCGGGACAGCTACGAGCAGTACTTC.

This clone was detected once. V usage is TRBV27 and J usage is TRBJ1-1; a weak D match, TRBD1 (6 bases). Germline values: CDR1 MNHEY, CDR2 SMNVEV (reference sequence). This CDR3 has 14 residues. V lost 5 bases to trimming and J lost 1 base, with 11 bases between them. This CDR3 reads CASSPGTRNTEAFF. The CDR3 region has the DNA TGTGCCAGCAGTCCAGGGACAAGGAACACTGAAGCTTTCTTT.

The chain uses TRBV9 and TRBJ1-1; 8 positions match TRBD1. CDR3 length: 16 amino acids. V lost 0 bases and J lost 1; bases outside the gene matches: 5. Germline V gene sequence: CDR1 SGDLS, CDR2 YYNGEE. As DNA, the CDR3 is TGTGCCAGCAGCGTAGGGACAGGGTATAGGAACACTGAAGCTTTCTTT. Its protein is CASSVGTGYRNTEAFF.

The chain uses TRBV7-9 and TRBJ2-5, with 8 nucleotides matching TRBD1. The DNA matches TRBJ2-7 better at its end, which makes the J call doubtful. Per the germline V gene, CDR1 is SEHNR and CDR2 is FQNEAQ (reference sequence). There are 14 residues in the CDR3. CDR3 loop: CASSPGQGLFEQYF. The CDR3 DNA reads TGTGCCAGCAGCCCAGGACAGGGATTATTCGAGCAGTACTTC.